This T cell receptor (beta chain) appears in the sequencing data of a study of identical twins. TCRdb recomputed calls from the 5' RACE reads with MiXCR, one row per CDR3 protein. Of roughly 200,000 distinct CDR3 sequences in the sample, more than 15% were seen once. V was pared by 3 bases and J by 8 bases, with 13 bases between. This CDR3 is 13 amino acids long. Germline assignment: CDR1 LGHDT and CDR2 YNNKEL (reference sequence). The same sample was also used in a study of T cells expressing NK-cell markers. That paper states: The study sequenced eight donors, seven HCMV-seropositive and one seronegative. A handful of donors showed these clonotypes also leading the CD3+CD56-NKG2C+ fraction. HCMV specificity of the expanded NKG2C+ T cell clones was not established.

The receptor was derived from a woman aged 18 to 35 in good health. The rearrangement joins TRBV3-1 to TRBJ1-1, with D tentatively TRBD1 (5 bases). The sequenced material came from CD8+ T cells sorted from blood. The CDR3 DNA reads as TGTGCCAGCAGCCAGGACCCGCGGGGCGAAGCTTTCTTT. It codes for CASSQDPRGEAFF. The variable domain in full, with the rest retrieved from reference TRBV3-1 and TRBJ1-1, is DTAVSQTPKYLVTQMGNDKSIKCEQNLGHDTMYWYKQDSKKFLKIMFSYNNKELIINETVPNRFSPKSPDKAHLNLHINSLELGDSAVYFCASSQDPRGEAFFGQGTRLTVV.